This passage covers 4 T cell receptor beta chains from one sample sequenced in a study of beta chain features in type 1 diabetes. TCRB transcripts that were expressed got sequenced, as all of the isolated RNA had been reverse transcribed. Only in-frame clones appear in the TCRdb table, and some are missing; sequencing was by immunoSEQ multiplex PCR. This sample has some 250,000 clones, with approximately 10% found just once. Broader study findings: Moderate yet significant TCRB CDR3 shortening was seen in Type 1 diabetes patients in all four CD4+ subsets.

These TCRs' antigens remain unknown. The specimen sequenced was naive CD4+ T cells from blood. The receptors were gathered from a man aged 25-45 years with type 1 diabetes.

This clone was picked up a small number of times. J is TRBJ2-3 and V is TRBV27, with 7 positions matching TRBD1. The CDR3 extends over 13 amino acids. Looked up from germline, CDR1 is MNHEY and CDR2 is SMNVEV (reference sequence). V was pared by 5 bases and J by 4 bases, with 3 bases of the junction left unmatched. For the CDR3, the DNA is TGTGCCAGCAGTACTACAGGGGCAGATACGCAGTATTTT. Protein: CASSTTGADTQYF.

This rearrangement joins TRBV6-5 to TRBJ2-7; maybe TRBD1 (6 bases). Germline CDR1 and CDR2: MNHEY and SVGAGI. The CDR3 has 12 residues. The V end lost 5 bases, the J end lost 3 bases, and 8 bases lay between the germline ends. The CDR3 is CASSVDSYEQYF. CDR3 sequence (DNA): TGTGCCAGCAGTGTGGACAGCTACGAGCAGTACTTC.

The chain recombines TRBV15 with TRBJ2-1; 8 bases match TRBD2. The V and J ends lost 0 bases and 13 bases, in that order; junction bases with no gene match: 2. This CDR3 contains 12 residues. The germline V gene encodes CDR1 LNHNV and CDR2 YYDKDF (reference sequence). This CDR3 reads CATSRDSGDQFF. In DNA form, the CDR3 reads TGTGCCACCAGCAGAGATAGCGGGGATCAGTTCTTC.

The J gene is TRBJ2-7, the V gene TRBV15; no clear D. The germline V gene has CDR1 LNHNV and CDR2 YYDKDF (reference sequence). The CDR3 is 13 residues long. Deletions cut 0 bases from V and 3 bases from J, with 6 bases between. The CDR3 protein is CATSRDRSYEQYF. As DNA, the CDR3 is TGTGCCACCAGCAGAGATCGGAGCTACGAGCAGTACTTC.